This entry lists 9 T cell receptor beta chains sequenced from one sample in a study of blood T cells in healthy people across ages. Together with a sample-barcoded 5' primer, a J-beta primer mix was included in a second PCR lasting about 7 to 12 cycles. MiXCR was run by TCRdb on the 5' RACE reads, yielding one entry per CDR3 protein. The sample has around 970,000 distinct CDR3 sequences, just over 50% seen once. The sequencing input was blood. The receptors were sampled from a woman in her fifties or sixties in good health.

A few counts support this clonotype. J is TRBJ2-7 and V is TRBV24-1; TRBD1 matches 7 bases. The junction had 3 bases not matched to a gene; V was cut back by 7 bases and J by 1 base. This CDR3 contains 13 residues. CDR1 KGHDR and CDR2 SFDVKD come from the germline V gene. For the CDR3, the DNA is TGTGCCACCAGATCGACAGGGTCCTACGAGCAGTACTTC. Translation gives CATRSTGSYEQYF.

V usage is TRBV28 and J usage is TRBJ1-1, with D hard to call. Germline CDR1 is MDHEN and CDR2 is SYDVKM. Trimming took 2 bases from V and 3 from J, leaving 13 bases between them. This CDR3 contains 15 residues. The CDR3, as DNA: TGTGCCAGCAGTTTAAGGTGGCTTAGGGACACTGAAGCTTTCTTT. It codes for CASSLRWLRDTEAFF.

The V and J genes are TRBV20-1 and TRBJ2-3; D gene uncertain. Trimming removed 3 bases from V and 2 bases from J, with 9 bases in between. Germline assignment: CDR1 DFQATT and CDR2 SNEGSKA (reference sequence). The CDR3 extends over 13 amino acids. CDR3 coding DNA: TGCAGTGCTAGTGGGATGAACACAGATACGCAGTATTTT. As protein: CSASGMNTDTQYF.

The rearrangement joins TRBV3-1 to TRBJ2-1; possibly TRBD2 for D (5 bases). Germline assignment: CDR1 LGHDT and CDR2 YNNKEL (reference sequence). The CDR3 contains 14 residues. The V end was cut by 2 bases, the J end by 3 bases, with 8 bases between. The CDR3 sequence is CASSQTRGYNEQFF. The DNA for the CDR3 is TGTGCCAGCAGCCAAACTAGAGGCTACAATGAGCAGTTCTTC.

The rearrangement joins TRBV5-1 to TRBJ2-3, with D possibly being TRBD2 (5 bases). Trimming left V 5 bases short and J 0 bases short, with 13 bases between. The CDR3 contains 15 residues. Germline V gives CDR1 SGHRS, CDR2 YFSETQ. The CDR3 DNA reads TGCGCCAGCAGTCCAAATCTAGCTAGCACAGATACGCAGTATTTT. This sequence encodes CASSPNLASTDTQYF.

In this sample, this clonotype turned up a few times. The gene calls are TRBV12-3 or TRBV12-4 and TRBJ2-1; D is unresolved. Trimming shortened V by 6 bases and J by 9 bases, and 12 bases separated the two germline ends. This CDR3 comprises 12 residues. In DNA form, the CDR3 reads TGTGCCAGCAGGGCGTGGCCCAGTGAGCAGTTCTTC. Translation gives CASRAWPSEQFF.

This clonotype occurred a few times. The chain carries TRBV6-2 or TRBV6-3 and TRBJ2-7, with D unresolved. The V end was cut by 8 bases, the J end by 4 bases, with 18 bases between. Germline V CDR1 and CDR2: MNHEY, SVGEGT. CDR3 length: 14 amino acids. CDR3 sequence reads: CASALLAYRYEQYF. The DNA of the CDR3 is TGTGCCAGCGCCTTACTTGCCTATCGTTACGAGCAGTACTTC.

As for this clonotype: A read error may produce the germline difference seen at one junction end. This sequence joins TRBV6-6 and TRBJ2-5, with D unclear. Germline assignment: CDR1 MNHNY and CDR2 SVGAGI (reference sequence). This CDR3 has 15 residues. CDR3 sequence: CASSYSKTFTETQYF. The CDR3, as DNA: TGTGCCAGCAGCTACTCAAAGACATTCACAGAGACCCAGTACTTC.

This clonotype was detected ten times or more. The gene calls are TRBV4-1 and TRBJ2-5; 7 positions match TRBD1. V shed 4 bases and J 2 bases; nucleotides not matched to a gene: 4. Germline values: CDR1 MGHRA, CDR2 YSYEKL. CDR3 length: 14 residues. CDR3 region: CASSPTGAQETQYF. Here the CDR3 DNA reads TGCGCCAGCAGCCCTACAGGGGCGCAAGAGACCCAGTACTTC.